The source of this T cell receptor (beta chain) is a study of T cell clones after liver transplantation. Study in general: TCRbeta sequencing after a pre-transplant mixed lymphocyte reaction identified graft-donor-reactive clones, later tracked in post-transplant blood. Tolerance: complete withdrawal held at least one year, liver enzymes staying within twice normal.

The CDR3 contains 13 residues. Germline V lookup: CDR1 MNHEY, CDR2 SMNVEV (reference sequence). V lost 3 bases and J lost 2, with 7 bases in between. This clone was found a few times. Generated by immunoSEQ multiplex PCR, the TCRdb table keeps only in-frame clones and is missing some. The sample shows tens of thousands of clones, about 70% of them seen only once. The chain uses TRBV27 and TRBJ2-5; D is unresolved. Specimen: CD4+ T cells from blood, collected before liver transplant. This sequence was found in a human donor who received a liver transplant. CDR3 sequence: CASSFSSQETQYF. CDR3 sequence (DNA): TGTGCCAGCAGTTTTAGCAGTCAAGAGACCCAGTACTTC.